This T cell receptor beta chain was obtained from a study of blood T cell repertoires in COVID-19 (dated by TCRdb to 2020 to 2021). Background on the whole study: Samples covering the acute and convalescent phases of COVID-19 were provided by collaborators in the United States, Italy and Spain. The material from the prospective study consisted of cDNA or gDNA derived from T cells, B-cell-depleted T cells, or PBMCs. The dataset comprised deeply sampled blood TCRbeta repertoires from subjects exposed to, actively infected with, or recovered from COVID-19. A freely available public database, intended as a resource for researchers studying the immune response to SARS-CoV-2, is where the repertoires were released. Samples were obtained from the ongoing ImmuneRACE study (first 160 participants) and from about 1,300 subjects provided by 6 global collaborators. The sample metadata nearly always contained a de-identified subject ID, COVID-19 status, age in years and sex. HLA class I and class II types, where available, came from metadata supplied by the sample provider rather than from assay-based typing.

Each collaborating institution followed its own protocols to collect whole blood in K2EDTA tubes. For TCRbeta analysis, collaborators shipped samples as frozen whole blood, isolated PBMCs, or DNA extracted from either of those sample types. Summary of the overall study and its limitations: How much clinical and demographic metadata was included differed by source and by participant, and the metadata was provided uncurated.

This clone has only a few counts. The specificity of this receptor is unknown. No clone much larger than this one lies a single base away; base qualities are absent. Inclusive of the bounding cysteine and phenylalanine, the CDR3 is 15 residues long. Only the CDR3 portion is preserved as DNA: 45 bases, with reading frame beginning at the first base. Relative to germline, V is missing 3 bases and J is missing 7 bases, with 10 bases of the junction outside any gene match. Sequences KGHDR (CDR1) and SFDVKD (CDR2) are obtained from the germline V gene. The immunoSEQ Assay, a bias-controlled multiplex PCR, was used to amplify TCRbeta CDR3 regions from genomic DNA. The authors' analysis ran thus. Within the assay, amplification of reference gene primers was used to estimate how many nucleated cells each sample contained. To quantify the absolute abundance of each unique TCRbeta CDR3 rearrangement, sequence reads were collapsed and filtered. For each sample, productive Simpson clonality was calculated as the square root of Simpson's diversity index across productive rearrangements. TCRdb retrieved this table from immuneACCESS and kept in-frame rearrangements only. Not all clones are present; in checked studies, unresolved V genes account for under half, and no reason is known for the remainder. D and trimming were read from the DNA, whereas the V and J calls and clone size are those reported in that table. Across this sample there are about 42,000 clones, with 77% seen only once. The ten biggest clones cover under 30% of the sample.

The TCR originated in a woman in her seventies with acute or convalescent COVID-19. Recombination joined TRBV24-1 with TRBJ1-2; 7 middle bases align to TRBD1. The sample comprised peripheral blood. The sequence in DNA is TGTGCCACCAGTGATCCTACCGGGACAGCCCTTGGCTACACCTTC. Its amino acids are CATSDPTGTALGYTF.